A selection of T cell receptor beta chains follows, all from one sample in a study of T cells in Graves' hyperthyroidism and ophthalmopathy. TCRdb called the multiplex PCR reads again in MiXCR, with one record for every CDR3 protein. The sample records hundreds of thousands of distinct CDR3 sequences, 15% to 17% being singletons. Sample: blood. These receptors were taken from a woman younger than 35 with Graves' hyperthyroidism that later progressed to Graves' ophthalmopathy. CDR3s include the opening cysteine and the closing phenylalanine or tryptophan. The order of the fields is V gene, J gene, CDR3 protein.

TRBV4-1	TRBJ2-7	CASSQGRRSVPYEQYF
TRBV30	TRBJ1-3	CAWSEAGTSGNTIYF
TRBV12-3/TRBV12-4	TRBJ1-5	CASSPGGPGNQPQHF
TRBV7-8	TRBJ1-1	CASSLSTVNTEAFF
TRBV12-5	TRBJ1-4	CASGLGQPGHYEKLFF
TRBV20-1	TRBJ2-5	CSTQGAGVGTQYF
TRBV20-1	TRBJ2-2	CSARDDGTPTGELFF
TRBV28	TRBJ2-3	CASKSGTDTQYF
TRBV5-1	TRBJ2-7	CASSLGPGGGYEQYF
TRBV20-1	TRBJ2-3	CGLQIAGLTDTQYF
TRBV4-1	TRBJ2-7	CASSGQGLAEQYF
TRBV29-1	TRBJ2-3	CSVGPEAKLAASTDTQYF
TRBV7-2	TRBJ2-7	CASNLWTSGTFEQYF
TRBV19	TRBJ2-2	CASSMSGGTGELFF
TRBV20-1	TRBJ1-2	CSARSSGLGGYTF
TRBV5-1	TRBJ2-1	CASSPADRSSYNEQFF
TRBV20-1	TRBJ1-5	CSARDPGGWGQPQHF
TRBV7-2	TRBJ2-3	CASSRGERRKSTDTQYF
TRBV6-2/TRBV6-3	TRBJ2-4	CASSYWRDNIQYF
TRBV2	TRBJ2-1	CASRVDRGPSNEQFF
TRBV12-3/TRBV12-4	TRBJ2-3	CASSPAGNTQYF
TRBV2	TRBJ2-7	CASSETAGELHEQYF
TRBV19	TRBJ1-5	CASSKGQGAIQPQHF
TRBV11-2	TRBJ2-5	CASSLRPYQETQYF
TRBV7-2	TRBJ2-2	CASAGPGELFF
TRBV11-2	TRBJ2-7	CASSLTSWTSGSYEQYF
TRBV30	TRBJ2-2	CAWVRESYTGELFF
TRBV6-1	TRBJ2-6	CASSEVKLSFGANVLTF
TRBV30	TRBJ1-4	CACSTKQGPNEKLFF
TRBV20-1	TRBJ1-5	CSAAGVRGNQPQHF
TRBV5-1	TRBJ1-2	CASSSRGTDNYGYTF
TRBV7-2	TRBJ1-2	CASSLTRGEGYTF
TRBV28	TRBJ1-1	CASSFWQRNTGDRSPPGMNTEAFF
TRBV19	TRBJ1-1	CASSIWPNTEAFF
TRBV6-1	TRBJ1-5	CASSEEPTGGNQPQHF
TRBV3-1	TRBJ2-2	CASSQDRAGTGELFF
TRBV11-1	TRBJ2-3	CASSFLSALAGVADTQYF
TRBV7-9	TRBJ2-7	CASSPQRGPYEQYF
TRBV5-8	TRBJ1-6	CASSFYRVGSPLHF
TRBV5-1	TRBJ2-1	CASSLGDPLRYNEQFF